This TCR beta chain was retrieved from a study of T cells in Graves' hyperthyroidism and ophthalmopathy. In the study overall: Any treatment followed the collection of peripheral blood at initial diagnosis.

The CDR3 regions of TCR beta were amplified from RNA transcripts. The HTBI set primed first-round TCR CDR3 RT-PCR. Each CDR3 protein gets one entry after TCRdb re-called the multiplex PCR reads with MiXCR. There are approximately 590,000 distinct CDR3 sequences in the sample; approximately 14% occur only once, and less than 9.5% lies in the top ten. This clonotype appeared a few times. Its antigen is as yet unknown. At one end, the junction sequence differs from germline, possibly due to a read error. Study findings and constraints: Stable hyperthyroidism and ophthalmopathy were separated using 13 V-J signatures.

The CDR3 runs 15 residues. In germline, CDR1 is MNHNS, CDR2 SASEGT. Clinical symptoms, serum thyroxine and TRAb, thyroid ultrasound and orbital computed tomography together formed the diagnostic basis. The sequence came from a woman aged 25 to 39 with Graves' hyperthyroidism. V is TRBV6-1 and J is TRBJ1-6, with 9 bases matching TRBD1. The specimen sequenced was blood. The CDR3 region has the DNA TGTGCCAACAGTTCCGATCGGACAGGGGTTTCACCCCTCCACTTT. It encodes CANSSDRTGVSPLHF.